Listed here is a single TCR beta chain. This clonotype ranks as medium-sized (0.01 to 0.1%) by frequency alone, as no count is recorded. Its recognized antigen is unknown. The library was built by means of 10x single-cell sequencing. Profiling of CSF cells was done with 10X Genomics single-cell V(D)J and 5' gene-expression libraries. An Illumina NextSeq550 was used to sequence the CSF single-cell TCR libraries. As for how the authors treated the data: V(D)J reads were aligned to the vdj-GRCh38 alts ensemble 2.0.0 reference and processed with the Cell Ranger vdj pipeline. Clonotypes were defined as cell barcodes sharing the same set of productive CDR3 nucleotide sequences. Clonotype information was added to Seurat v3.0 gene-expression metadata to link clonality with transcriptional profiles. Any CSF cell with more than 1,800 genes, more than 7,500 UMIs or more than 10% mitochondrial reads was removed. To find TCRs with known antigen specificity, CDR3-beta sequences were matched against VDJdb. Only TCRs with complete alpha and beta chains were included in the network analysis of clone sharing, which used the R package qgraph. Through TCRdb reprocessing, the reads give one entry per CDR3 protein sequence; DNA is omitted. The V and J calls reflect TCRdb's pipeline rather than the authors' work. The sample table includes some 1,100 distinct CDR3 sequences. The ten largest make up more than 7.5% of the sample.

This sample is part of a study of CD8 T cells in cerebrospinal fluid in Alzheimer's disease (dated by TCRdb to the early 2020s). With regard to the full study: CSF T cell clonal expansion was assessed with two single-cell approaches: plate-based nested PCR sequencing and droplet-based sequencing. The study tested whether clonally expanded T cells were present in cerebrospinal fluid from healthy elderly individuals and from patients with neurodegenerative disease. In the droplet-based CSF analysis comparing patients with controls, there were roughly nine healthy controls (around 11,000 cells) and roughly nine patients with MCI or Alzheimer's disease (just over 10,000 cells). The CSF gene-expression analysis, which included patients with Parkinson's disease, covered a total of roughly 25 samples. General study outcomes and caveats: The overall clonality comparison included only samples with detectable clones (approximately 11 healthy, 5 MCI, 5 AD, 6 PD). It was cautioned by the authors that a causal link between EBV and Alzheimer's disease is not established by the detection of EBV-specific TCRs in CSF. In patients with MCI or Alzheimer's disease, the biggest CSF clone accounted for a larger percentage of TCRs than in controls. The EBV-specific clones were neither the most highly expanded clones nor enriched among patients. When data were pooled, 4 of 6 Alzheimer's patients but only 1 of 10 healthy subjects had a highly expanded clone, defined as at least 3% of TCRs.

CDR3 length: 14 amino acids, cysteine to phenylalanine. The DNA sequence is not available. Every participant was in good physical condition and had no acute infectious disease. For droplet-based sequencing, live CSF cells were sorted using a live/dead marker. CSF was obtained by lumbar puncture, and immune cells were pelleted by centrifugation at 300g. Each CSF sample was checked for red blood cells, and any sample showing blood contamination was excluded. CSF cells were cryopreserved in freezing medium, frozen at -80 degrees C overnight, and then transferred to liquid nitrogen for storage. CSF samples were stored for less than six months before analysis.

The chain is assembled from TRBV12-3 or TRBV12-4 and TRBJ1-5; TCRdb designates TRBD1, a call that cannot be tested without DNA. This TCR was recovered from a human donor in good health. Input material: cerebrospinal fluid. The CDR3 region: CASSQGMSNQPQHF.